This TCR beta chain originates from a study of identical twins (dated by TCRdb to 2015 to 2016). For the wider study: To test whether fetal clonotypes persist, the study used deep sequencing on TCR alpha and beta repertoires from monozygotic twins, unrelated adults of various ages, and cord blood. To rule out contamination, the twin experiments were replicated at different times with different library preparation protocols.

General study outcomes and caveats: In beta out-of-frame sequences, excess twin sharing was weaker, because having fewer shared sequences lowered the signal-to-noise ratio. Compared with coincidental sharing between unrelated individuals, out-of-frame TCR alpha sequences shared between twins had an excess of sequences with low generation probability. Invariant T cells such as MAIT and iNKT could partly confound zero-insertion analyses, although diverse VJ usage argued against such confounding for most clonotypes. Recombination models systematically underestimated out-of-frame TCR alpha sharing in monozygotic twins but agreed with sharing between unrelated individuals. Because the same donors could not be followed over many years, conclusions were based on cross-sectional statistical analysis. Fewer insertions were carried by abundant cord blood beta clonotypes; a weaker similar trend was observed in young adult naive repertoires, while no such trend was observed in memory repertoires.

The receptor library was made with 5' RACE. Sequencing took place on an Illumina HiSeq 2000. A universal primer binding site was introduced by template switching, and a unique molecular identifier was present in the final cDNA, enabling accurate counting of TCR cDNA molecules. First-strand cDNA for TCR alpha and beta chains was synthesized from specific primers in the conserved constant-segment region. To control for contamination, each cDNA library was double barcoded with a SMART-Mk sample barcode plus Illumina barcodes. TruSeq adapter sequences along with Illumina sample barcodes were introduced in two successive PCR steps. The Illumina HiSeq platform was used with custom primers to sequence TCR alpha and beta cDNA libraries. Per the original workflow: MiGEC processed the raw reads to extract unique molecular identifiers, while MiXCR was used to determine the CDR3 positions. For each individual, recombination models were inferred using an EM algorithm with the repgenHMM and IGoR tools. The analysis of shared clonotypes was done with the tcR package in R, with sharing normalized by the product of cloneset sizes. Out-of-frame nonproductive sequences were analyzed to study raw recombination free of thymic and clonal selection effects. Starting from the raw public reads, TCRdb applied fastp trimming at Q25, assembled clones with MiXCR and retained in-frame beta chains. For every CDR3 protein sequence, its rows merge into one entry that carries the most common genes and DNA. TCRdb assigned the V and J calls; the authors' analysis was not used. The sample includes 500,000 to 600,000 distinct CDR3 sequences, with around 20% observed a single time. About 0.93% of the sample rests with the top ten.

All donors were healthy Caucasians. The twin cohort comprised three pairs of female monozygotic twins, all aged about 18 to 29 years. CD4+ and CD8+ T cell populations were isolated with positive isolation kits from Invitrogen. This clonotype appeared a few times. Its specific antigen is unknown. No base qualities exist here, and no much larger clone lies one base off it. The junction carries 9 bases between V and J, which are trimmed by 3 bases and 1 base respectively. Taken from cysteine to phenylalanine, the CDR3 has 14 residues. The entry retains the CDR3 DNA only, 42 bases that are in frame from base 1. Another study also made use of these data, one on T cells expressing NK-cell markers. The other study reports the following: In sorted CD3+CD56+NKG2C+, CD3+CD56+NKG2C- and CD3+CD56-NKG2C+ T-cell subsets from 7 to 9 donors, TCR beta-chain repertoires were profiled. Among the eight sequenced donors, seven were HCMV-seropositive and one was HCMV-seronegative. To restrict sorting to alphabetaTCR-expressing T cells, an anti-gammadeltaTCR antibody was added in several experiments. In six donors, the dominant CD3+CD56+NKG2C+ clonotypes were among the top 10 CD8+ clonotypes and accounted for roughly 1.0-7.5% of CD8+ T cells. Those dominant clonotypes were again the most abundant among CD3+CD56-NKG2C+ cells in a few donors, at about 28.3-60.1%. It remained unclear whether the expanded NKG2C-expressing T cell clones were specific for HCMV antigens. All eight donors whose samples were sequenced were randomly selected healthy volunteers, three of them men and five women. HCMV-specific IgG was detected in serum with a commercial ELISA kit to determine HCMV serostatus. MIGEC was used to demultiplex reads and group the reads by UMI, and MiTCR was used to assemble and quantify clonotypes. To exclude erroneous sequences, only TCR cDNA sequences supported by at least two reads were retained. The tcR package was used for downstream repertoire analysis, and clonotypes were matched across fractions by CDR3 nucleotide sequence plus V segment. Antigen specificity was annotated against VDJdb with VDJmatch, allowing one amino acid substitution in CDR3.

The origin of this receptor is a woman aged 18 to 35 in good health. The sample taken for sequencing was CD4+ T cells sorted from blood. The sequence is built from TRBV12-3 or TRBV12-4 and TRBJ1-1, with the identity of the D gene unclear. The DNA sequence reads TGTGCCAGCAGTTTTCGGCCACCGAACACTGAAGCTTTCTTT. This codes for CASSFRPPNTEAFF.